Presented here are 21 T cell receptor beta chains from one specimen sequenced in a study of OX40 agonist ivuxolimab in advanced cancers. Generated by immunoSEQ multiplex PCR, the TCRdb table keeps only in-frame clones and is missing some. The sample consists of about 99,000 clones, 95% to 96% of them appearing once. The sequences come from CD4+ or CD8+ T cells sorted from blood, collected in a trial of the OX40 agonist ivuxolimab. These TCRs come from an adult with an advanced solid tumor such as melanoma, head and neck, liver or kidney cancer.

This clone is a singleton in its sample. The V call is TRBV19, the J call TRBJ1-6; 9 bases fit TRBD1. CDR1 is LNHDA and CDR2 is SQIVND in the germline V gene (reference sequence). The V segment lost 8 bases and the J segment 6 bases; nucleotides outside the gene matches: 5. This CDR3 comprises 14 residues. As DNA, the CDR3 is TGTGCCAGTGAGTGGGGACAGGGTAATTCACCCCTCCACTTT. It codes for CASEWGQGNSPLHF.

The gene calls are TRBV27 and TRBJ2-1; D is perhaps TRBD1 (6 bases). With 5 bases removed from V and 7 bases from J, the gap between germline ends came to 12 bases. Germline CDR1 MNHEY, CDR2 SMNVEV (reference sequence). The CDR3 is 13 residues long. The CDR3 bases are TGTGCCAGCAGTCACAGGGTCGGGAATGAGCAGTTCTTC. Amino acids: CASSHRVGNEQFF.

This chain links TRBV7-3 with TRBJ2-1; 12 bases match TRBD2. The CDR3 runs to 13 residues. V was pared by 4 bases and J by 10 bases, with 2 bases of the junction left unmatched. Germline assignment: CDR1 SGHTA and CDR2 FQGTGA. For the CDR3, the DNA is TGTGCCAGCAGCTCCGGACTAGCGGGGGAGCAGTTCTTC. Residues: CASSSGLAGEQFF.

This sequence joins TRBV6-1 and TRBJ1-4; D is undetermined. Trimming removed 3 bases from V and 4 bases from J, with 12 bases in between. The germline V gene has CDR1 MNHNS and CDR2 SASEGT. CDR3 size: 15 residues. The CDR3 loop is CASSDPPIGNEKLFF. Here the CDR3 DNA reads TGTGCCAGCAGTGACCCCCCAATTGGTAATGAAAAACTGTTTTTT.

CDR3 in DNA: TGTGCCAGCAGCTTAGATCCAGGGACAAACGACGAGCAGTACTTC. Its protein product is CASSLDPGTNDEQYF. This rearrangement joins TRBV11-2 to TRBJ2-7; maybe TRBD1 (6 bases). The germline gives CDR1 SGHAT, CDR2 FQNNGV. V was shortened by 0 bases and J by 5 bases, with 14 bases between the two germline ends. CDR3 size: 15 residues.

This rearrangement joins TRBV19 to TRBJ2-7; 7 bases fit TRBD2. V gave up 3 bases and J gave up 0 bases; unmatched junction bases: 2. This CDR3 is built from 14 residues. CDR1 and CDR2 (germline): LNHDA, SQIVND (reference sequence). In nucleotides, the CDR3 is TGTGCCAGTAGTATTACTAGCGACTCCTACGAGCAGTACTTC. This encodes CASSITSDSYEQYF.

The V and J genes are TRBV27 and TRBJ2-1; 8 bases line up with TRBD2. CDR3 length equals 14 residues. Germline V gene sequence: CDR1 MNHEY, CDR2 SMNVEV (reference sequence). After removal of 4 bases from V and 9 bases from J, the junction contained 8 bases not matched to a gene. CDR3 sequence reads: CASSWTSSPTEQFF. The CDR3 DNA reads as TGTGCCAGCAGTTGGACTAGCTCCCCGACTGAGCAGTTCTTC.

The chain recombines TRBV5-5 with TRBJ2-7; 10 nucleotides line up with TRBD1. The length of the CDR3 is 15 residues. Germline V gene data show CDR1 as SGHKS and CDR2 as YYEKEE (reference sequence). J gave up 2 bases and V 6 bases, and 8 bases lay outside the gene matches. The CDR3 DNA is TGTGCCAGCAAAAACGGGACAGGGGCAGCCTACGAGCAGTACTTC. Its translation is CASKNGTGAAYEQYF.

The rearrangement uses TRBV7-6 and TRBJ2-3, with 8 bases identical to TRBD2. The CDR3 is 18 residues long. With V trimmed by 1 base and J by 1 base, 10 bases remained unmatched. The germline CDR1 and CDR2 sequences are SGHVS and FNYEAQ. Here the CDR3 reads CASSLEGGLAGRTDTQYF. The DNA for the CDR3 is TGTGCCAGCAGCTTAGAGGGGGGGCTAGCGGGCCGCACAGATACGCAGTATTTT.

The rearrangement joins TRBV11-3 to TRBJ2-3; D remains unclear. The V gene's germline CDR1 is SGHNT and CDR2 YENEEA. This CDR3 has 14 residues. Trimming removed 5 bases from V and 4 bases from J, with 13 bases in between. CDR3 nucleotides: TGTGCCAGCAGCGAAGACTCTCTGCCAGATACGCAGTATTTT. This encodes CASSEDSLPDTQYF.

The chain joins TRBV9 to TRBJ2-3; D not resolved. CDR3 size: 16 residues. CDR1 is SGDLS, CDR2 YYNGEE, per germline. The V and J ends lost 4 bases and 0 bases respectively, with 15 bases between them. CDR3 region: CASSPNLVSSTDTQYF. The CDR3 DNA reads TGTGCCAGCAGCCCCAATTTGGTTTCTAGCACAGATACGCAGTATTTT.

This sequence joins TRBV18 and TRBJ1-2; D uncertain. The ends were cut back, 3 bases at V and 4 bases at J, with 15 bases in the middle. The germline gives CDR1 KGHSH, CDR2 LQKENI. This CDR3 comprises 15 residues. Here the CDR3 reads CASSPAGGVLYGYTF. The CDR3 DNA sequence: TGTGCCAGCTCACCCGCCGGTGGAGTCCTCTATGGCTACACCTTC.

This clone was counted once. The chain has TRBV19 and TRBJ1-1; 10 nucleotides line up with TRBD1. The ends lost 6 bases at V and 5 bases at J; junction bases unmatched: 3. Germline loops: CDR1 LNHDA, CDR2 SQIVND (reference sequence). This CDR3 is 13 amino acids long. For the CDR3, the DNA is TGTGCCAGTAGGGCGGGACAGGGGACTGAAGCTTTCTTT. It is translated as CASRAGQGTEAFF.

The V gene is TRBV7-8, the J gene TRBJ2-1, with TRBD1 matching over 9 bases. Germline CDR1 and CDR2: SGHVS and FQNEAQ. The CDR3 has 14 residues. V was clipped by 8 bases and J by 6 bases; unmatched bases: 8. CDR3 nucleotide sequence: TGTGCCAGCCGATCTGGGACAGGGCTCAATGAGCAGTTCTTC. Protein product: CASRSGTGLNEQFF.

J is TRBJ2-3 and V is TRBV7-6; no definite D call. The germline V gene encodes CDR1 SGHVS and CDR2 FNYEAQ. V gave up 5 bases and J gave up 1 base, with 10 bases separating them. The CDR3 contains 14 residues. CDR3 loop: CASSPVLGTDTQYF. Written as DNA, the CDR3 is TGTGCCAGCAGCCCGGTGCTAGGCACAGATACGCAGTATTTT. Drawing the rest from reference TRBV7-6 and TRBJ2-3, the complete variable domain is GAGVSQSPRYKVTKRGQDVALRCDPISGHVSLYWYRQALGQGPEFLTYFNYEAQQDKSGLPNDRFSAERPEGSISTLTIQRTEQRDSAMYRCASSPVLGTDTQYFGPGTRLTVL.

J is TRBJ1-1 and V is TRBV4-1; D not resolved. This CDR3 contains 15 residues. Trimming cost V 1 base and J 10 bases, with 19 bases left between them. Per germline, CDR1 MGHRA and CDR2 YSYEKL. This chain's CDR3 is CASSQVVSVESGAFF. The DNA for the CDR3 is TGCGCCAGCAGCCAAGTCGTTTCCGTGGAGAGCGGAGCTTTCTTT.

This rearrangement joins TRBV7-2 to TRBJ1-5; D is undetermined. The V gene lost 2 bases and the J gene lost 3 bases, with 11 bases spanning the gap. Germline V gene data show CDR1 as SGHTA and CDR2 as FQGNSA. This CDR3 has 15 residues. The CDR3: CASSLIAGDNQPQHF. For the CDR3, the DNA is TGTGCCAGCAGCTTAATCGCAGGAGACAATCAGCCCCAGCATTTT.

V is TRBV6-5 and J is TRBJ1-4; the D is unclear. Germline CDR1 and CDR2: MNHEY and SVGAGI. The CDR3 has 12 amino acids. V was cut by 4 bases and J by 7 bases, with 7 bases left in between. DNA of the CDR3: TGTGCCAGCAGTTTATCAGGTGAAAAACTGTTTTTT. Amino acid sequence: CASSLSGEKLFF.

V gene TRBV6-6 combines with J gene TRBJ1-1; TRBD1 might be the D (6 bases). Trimming left V 0 bases short and J 3 bases short, with 14 bases between. The CDR3 length is 16 residues. CDR1 is MNHNY, CDR2 SVGAGI, per germline (reference sequence). This CDR3 is CASSYSKQGGDTEAFF. The CDR3 nucleotides read TGTGCCAGCAGTTACTCGAAACAGGGAGGGGACACTGAAGCTTTCTTT.

This chain uses TRBV9 with TRBJ2-5; D call uncertain. The CDR3 is made up of 14 amino acids. The V end lost 3 bases, the J end lost 3 bases, and 12 bases lay between the germline ends. The germline CDR1 and CDR2 sequences are SGDLS and YYNGEE. The CDR3 DNA reads as TGTGCCAGCAGCGCGTGGGCGGAAGAAGAGACCCAGTACTTC. Translating gives CASSAWAEEETQYF.

V and J are TRBV30 and TRBJ1-2, with D perhaps matching TRBD1 (6 bases). Germline-derived CDR1 and CDR2 are GTSNPN and SVGIG (reference sequence). The germline V and J ends were trimmed by 6 bases and 4 bases, with 15 bases remaining between them. The CDR3 spans 13 residues. The CDR3 DNA sequence: TGTGCCTGCCGGGACACCCTAGGCTATGGCTACACCTTC. It yields the protein CACRDTLGYGYTF.